These 10 T cell receptor beta chains share one sample of origin, sequenced in a study of T cell responses to AZD1222 COVID-19 vaccine. Data came from immunoSEQ multiplex PCR; TCRdb stores just in-frame clones and leaves some out. This sample has 110,000 to 150,000 clones, with 92% found just once. The input for sequencing was peripheral blood, taken 28 days after the second AZD1222 dose. These receptors all come from an adult who received the AZD1222 COVID-19 vaccine.

V is TRBV24-1 and J is TRBJ2-1; tentatively, D is TRBD2 (5 bases). CDR1 and CDR2 from the germline V gene are KGHDR and SFDVKD. Trimming left V 9 bases short and J 1 base short, with 9 bases between. This CDR3 contains 13 residues. CDR3 loop: CATRGRSYNEQFF. In DNA, the CDR3 is TGTGCCACCCGAGGGCGATCCTACAATGAGCAGTTCTTC.

V gene TRBV24-1 combines with J gene TRBJ2-2; D is unclear. Germline V gene sequence: CDR1 KGHDR, CDR2 SFDVKD. The CDR3 is 15 amino acids. V dropped 3 bases and J dropped 5 bases, with 12 bases sitting between them. The CDR3: CATSDGSVGTGELFF. DNA for the CDR3: TGTGCCACCAGTGATGGTTCGGTCGGGACCGGGGAGCTGTTTTTT.

V and J are TRBV5-1 and TRBJ2-7; D could derive from TRBD1 or TRBD2 (5 bases each). This CDR3 contains 14 residues. The V and J ends lost 3 bases and 3 bases respectively, with 13 bases between them. Germline V CDR1 and CDR2: SGHRS, YFSETQ. The CDR3 protein is CASSSSGPGYEQYF. The CDR3 bases are TGCGCCAGCAGCTCATCGGGACCTGGCTACGAGCAGTACTTC.

The gene calls are TRBV4-3 and TRBJ2-7; either TRBD1 or TRBD2 may fit D (6 bases each). Trimming left V 0 bases short and J 4 bases short, with 13 bases between. The CDR3 consists of 15 residues. CDR1 and CDR2 from the germline V gene are LGHNA and YSLEER. CDR3 bases: TGCGCCAGCAGCCAAGATGCCGGGGGCGGGTACGAGCAGTACTTC. Translating gives CASSQDAGGGYEQYF.

The rearrangement uses TRBV4-2 and TRBJ1-6; D gene uncertain. Trimming removed 0 bases from V and 7 bases from J, with 10 bases in between. Germline CDR1 LGHNA, CDR2 YNFKEQ. This CDR3 has 15 residues. CDR3 sequence (DNA): TGTGCCAGCAGCCAAGAGGTCGAGGGAAATTCACCCCTCCACTTT. This encodes CASSQEVEGNSPLHF.

The rearrangement links TRBV10-1 to TRBJ2-1; 9 nucleotides match TRBD1. CDR1 WNHNN and CDR2 SYGVQD come from the germline V gene (reference sequence). The length of the CDR3 is 14 residues. Trimming cost V 5 bases and J 4 bases; bases outside gene matches: 3. The CDR3 DNA is TGCGCCAGCAGTACAGGGGGCGGGTACAATGAGCAGTTCTTC. Protein sequence: CASSTGGGYNEQFF.

The J gene is TRBJ2-3, the V gene TRBV3-1 (or the pseudogene TRBV3-2); 7 nucleotides line up with TRBD2. Germline V gives CDR1 LGHDT, CDR2 YNNKEL (reference sequence). The V segment lost 2 bases and the J segment 13 bases; nucleotides outside the gene matches: 6. The CDR3 spans 12 residues. Here the CDR3 reads CASSQSGIGKYF. The CDR3 nucleotides are TGTGCCAGCAGCCAAAGCGGGATAGGGAAGTATTTT.

The chain has TRBV7-7 and TRBJ2-5; no firm D call. The germline CDR1 and CDR2 sequences are SSHAT and FNYEAQ (reference sequence). This CDR3 contains 10 residues. The V and J ends lost 6 bases and 5 bases respectively, with 4 bases between them. CDR3 loop: CASRPETQYF. The CDR3 DNA reads as TGTGCCAGCAGGCCTGAGACCCAGTACTTC.

The rearrangement joins TRBV7-2 to TRBJ2-3; the D gene is possibly TRBD2 (5 bases). The V gene's germline CDR1 is SGHTA and CDR2 FQGNSA. Between the trimmed V and J ends, which lost 0 bases and 5 bases, there was a span of 9 bases. This CDR3 spans 14 amino acids. This CDR3 reads CASSLAGEVDTQYF. In DNA form, the CDR3 reads TGTGCCAGCAGCTTAGCGGGAGAAGTAGATACGCAGTATTTT.

The chain joins TRBV7-3 to TRBJ2-1; TRBD2 matches at 9 bases. V shed 2 bases and J 8 bases; nucleotides not matched to a gene: 10. Germline loops: CDR1 SGHTA, CDR2 FQGTGA. The CDR3 is 16 amino acids. CDR3 residues: CASSLGGAGGSYEQFF. CDR3 coding DNA: TGTGCCAGCAGCTTAGGGGGAGCGGGAGGTAGCTATGAGCAGTTCTTC.